This T cell receptor (beta chain) was documented in a study of identical twins. Notes on the study in general: Models underestimated TCR alpha sharing (out-of-frame) in monozygotic twins. Memory repertoires showed no such pattern, whereas abundant cord blood beta clonotypes carried fewer insertions. Invariant T cells like MAIT and iNKT could partly confound the zero-insertion analyses.

In regard to this clonotype: Its antigen remains unknown.

CDR1 and CDR2 from the germline V gene are SNHLY and FYNNEI. The CDR3 contains 14 residues. With 7 bases clipped from V and 8 bases from J, the junction kept 5 bases outside the gene matches. From the 5' RACE reads, TCRdb called clonotypes with MiXCR, one entry per CDR3 protein. The sample shows about 660,000 distinct CDR3 sequences, 8.5% to 9.5% of them seen only once. These data also formed part of another study, on yellow fever vaccine responses in identical twins.

This rearrangement joins TRBV2 to TRBJ2-3; 14 bases fit TRBD2. The sequence was collected from a young woman in good health. Sequences were obtained from PBMCs. This CDR3 reads CASIGLAGGGTQYF. CDR3 DNA: TGTGCCAGCATTGGACTAGCGGGGGGCGGTACGCAGTATTTT.